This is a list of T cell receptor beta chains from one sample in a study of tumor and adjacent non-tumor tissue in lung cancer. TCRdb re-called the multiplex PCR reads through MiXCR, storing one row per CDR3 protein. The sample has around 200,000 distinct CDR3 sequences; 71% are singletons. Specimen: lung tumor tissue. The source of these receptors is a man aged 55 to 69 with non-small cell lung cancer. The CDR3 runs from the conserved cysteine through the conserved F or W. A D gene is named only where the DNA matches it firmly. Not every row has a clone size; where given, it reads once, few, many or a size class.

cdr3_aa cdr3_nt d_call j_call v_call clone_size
CASSLSGTYEKYF TGTGCCAGCAGTCTAAGCGGGACCTACGAGAAGTACTTC TRBD2 TRBJ2-7 TRBV12-3/TRBV12-4 NA
CASTSVPGLAGGGSCNEQFF TGTGCCAGCACTTCAGTCCCGGGACTAGCGGGAGGGGGTTCCTGCAATGAGCAGTTCTTC TRBD2 TRBJ2-1 TRBV12-3/TRBV12-4 NA
CASSSRLPGHTDNQYF TGTGCCAGCAGCTCGAGACTACCGGGACACACAGATAACCAGTATTTT NA TRBJ2-3 TRBV7-2 NA
CASSLEAYSTDTQYF TGTGCCAGCAGCTTAGAGGCGTATAGCACAGATACGCAGTATTTT NA TRBJ2-3 TRBV11-3 many
CSARLIRGGYGYTF TGCAGTGCTCGACTGATCCGGGGCGGGTATGGCTACACCTTC NA TRBJ1-2 TRBV20-1 many
CSARIGASGINEQFF TGCAGTGCTAGAATAGGGGCTAGCGGTATCAATGAGCAGTTCTTC TRBD2 TRBJ2-1 TRBV20-1 many
CASRGWTDTQYF TGTGCCAGCAGGGGCTGGACAGATACGCAGTATTTT NA TRBJ2-3 TRBV28 few
CVSSFRGQSSYEQYF TGTGTAAGCAGCTTTCGGGGACAGAGCTCCTACGAGCAGTACTTC TRBD1 TRBJ2-7 TRBV11-2 NA
CASSATGTTEAFF TGTGCCAGCAGTGCCACAGGGACCACTGAAGCTTTCTTT NA TRBJ1-1 TRBV6-4 NA
CASSEPGTGNGYTF TGTGCCAGCAGTGAACCGGGGACAGGGAATGGCTACACCTTC TRBD1 TRBJ1-2 TRBV6-1 NA
CASSQDRMGHYGTQYF TGCGCCAGCAGCCAAGATCGTATGGGGCACTACGGGACCCAGTACTTC NA TRBJ2-5 TRBV4-3 NA
CSARVGTGADTQYF TGCAGTGCTAGAGTGGGGACAGGGGCAGATACGCAGTATTTT TRBD1 TRBJ2-3 TRBV20-1 few
CASSFWDIISYEQYF TGTGCCAGCAGCTTCTGGGACATAATTTCATACGAGCAGTACTTC NA TRBJ2-7 TRBV11-1 NA
CASIFWTGDSGANVLTF TGTGCCAGCATTTTCTGGACAGGGGACTCTGGGGCCAACGTCCTGACTTTC TRBD1 TRBJ2-6 TRBV6-5 NA
CASSQAGNEQFF TGCGCCAGCAGCCAAGCTGGCAATGAGCAGTTCTTC NA TRBJ2-1 TRBV4-1 NA
CIATPTSGRVRDEQFF TGCATTGCTACCCCGACTAGCGGGAGGGTCAGAGATGAGCAGTTCTTC TRBD2 TRBJ2-1 TRBV20-1 NA
CASSLGSGASVLTF TGCGCCAGCAGCTTGGGCTCTGGGGCCAGCGTCCTGACTTTC NA TRBJ2-6 TRBV5-1 NA
CSARAPGQGSYEQYF TGCAGTGCTAGAGCCCCTGGACAGGGGAGCTACGAGCAGTACTTC TRBD1 TRBJ2-7 TRBV20-1 many
CSVGSTNYGYTF TGCAGCGTGGGATCTACTAACTATGGCTACACCTTC NA TRBJ1-2 TRBV29-1 NA
CASSYSMSITGFGYTF TGTGCCAGCAGTTACTCGATGTCTATAACGGGATTTGGCTACACCTTC NA TRBJ1-2 TRBV6-5 few
CASSGSRQMIYEQYF TGTGCCAGCAGTGGCTCGCGACAGATGATCTACGAGCAGTACTTC NA TRBJ2-7 TRBV12-3/TRBV12-4 NA
CASSDADNEQFF TGTGCCAGCAGTGACGCGGACAATGAGCAGTTCTTC NA TRBJ2-1 TRBV6-4 few
CASSLGMRRARPNTEAFF TGTGCCAGCAGCTTAGGAATGAGGCGGGCCCGGCCGAACACTGAAGCTTTCTTT NA TRBJ1-1 TRBV7-8 NA
CASSRVTGGHEQFF TGTGCCAGCAGCCGCGTGACAGGGGGACATGAGCAGTTCTTC TRBD1 TRBJ2-1 TRBV12-3/TRBV12-4 NA
CTSSEALRGHLSKQFF TGTACCAGCAGTGAGGCGCTTCGTGGCCATCTATCTAAGCAGTTCTTC NA TRBJ2-1 TRBV6-1 NA
CASRRTGGMGGYTF TGTGCCAGTAGACGGACAGGCGGTATGGGCGGCTACACCTTC TRBD1 TRBJ1-2 TRBV11-2 few
CASSEVLAGTSGGVTDYF TGTGCCAGCAGTGAAGTACTTGCCGGGACTAGCGGGGGGGTTACGGACTATTTT TRBD2 TRBJ2-3 TRBV6-1 NA
CASRQDQGRRLNTEAFF TGTGCCAGCAGGCAAGATCAGGGGCGAAGGTTGAACACTGAAGCTTTCTTT NA TRBJ1-1 TRBV4-2 NA
CASSYGSYGHTF TGTGCCAGCAGTTACGGCAGCTATGGCCACACCTTC NA TRBJ1-2 TRBV6-5 NA
CASSSVLYNEQFF TGTGCCAGCAGCTCTGTACTCTACAATGAGCAGTTCTTC NA TRBJ2-1 TRBV11-2 NA
CSARGGAGSREQLF TGCAGTGCTAGGGGCGGGGCGGGTTCACGGGAGCAGCTCTTC NA TRBJ2-1 TRBV20-1 once
CSASARTGHSYQPQHF TGCAGTGCTAGTGCTAGGACAGGCCATAGCTATCAGCCCCAGCATTTT TRBD1 TRBJ1-5 TRBV20-1 NA
CSARKLLTGAQNNQYF TGCAGTGCTAGGAAACTGCTAACGGGGGCCCAAAACAATCAGTACTTC NA TRBJ2-4 TRBV20-1 NA
CASTPAHLNNSPLDF TGTGCCAGCACCCCGGCGCACCTGAATAATTCACCCCTCGACTTT NA TRBJ1-6 TRBV4-2 NA
CASSPRWGSSGNTIYF TGTGCCAGCAGCCCTCGATGGGGTTCCTCTGGAAACACCATATATTTT NA TRBJ1-3 TRBV14 NA
CASSLASGVTEAFF TGTGCCAGCAGCCTAGCCTCAGGGGTCACTGAAGCTTTCTTT NA TRBJ1-1 TRBV12-3/TRBV12-4 many
CASDPATDHETQYF TGTGCCAGCGACCCCGCGACGGACCACGAGACCCAGTACTTC NA TRBJ2-5 TRBV11-2 NA
CATSDPGTSGETQYF TGTGCCACCAGTGATCCCGGGACTAGCGGGGAGACCCAGTACTTC TRBD2 TRBJ2-5 TRBV24-1 NA
CASSSNFRELNTEAFF TGTGCCAGCAGCTCAAATTTCAGGGAGTTGAACACTGAAGCTTTCTTT NA TRBJ1-1 TRBV7-2 NA
CASSGGNRGKKLFF TGTGCCAGCAGTGGGGGTAATCGGGGTAAAAAACTGTTTTTT NA TRBJ1-4 TRBV6-1 NA
CSATDQGRYGYTF TGCAGTGCTACAGATCAGGGGAGATATGGCTACACCTTC NA TRBJ1-2 TRBV20-1 NA
CASSYRRAGTEAFF TGTGCCAGCAGTTATCGCAGGGCTGGCACTGAAGCTTTCTTT NA TRBJ1-1 TRBV6-5 few
CASSPLAGNTGELFF TGTGCCAGCAGCCCTTTAGCGGGGAACACCGGGGAGCTGTTTTTT TRBD2 TRBJ2-2 TRBV14 few
CASSQECGGRESSTDPQYF TGTGCCAGCAGCCAAGAATGCGGGGGGCGGGAGTCGAGCACAGATCCGCAGTATTTT TRBD2 TRBJ2-3 TRBV4-2 NA
CASTWGGTKNNQSQHF TGTGCCAGCACTTGGGGGGGGACTAAGAACAATCAGTCCCAGCATTTT NA TRBJ1-5 TRBV28 NA
CASSQNPCDSFTDTQYF TGCGCCAGCAGCCAAAATCCCTGTGACAGCTTCACAGATACGCAGTATTTT NA TRBJ2-3 TRBV4-1 NA
CTASDRGGAYNEQFF TGCACTGCTAGTGATCGCGGGGGGGCCTACAATGAGCAGTTCTTC TRBD2 TRBJ2-1 TRBV20-1 NA
CSAPRGILAGGDEQFF TGCAGTGCTCCCAGAGGGATACTAGCGGGGGGGGATGAGCAGTTCTTC TRBD2 TRBJ2-1 TRBV20-1 many
CASSPNSQQPRVEQYF TGTGCTAGCAGCCCGAACAGTCAACAGCCCCGGGTCGAGCAGTACTTC NA TRBJ2-7 TRBV7-9 NA
CASSFTQAPLHF TGTGCCAGCAGCTTTACCCAGGCACCCCTCCACTTT NA TRBJ1-6 TRBV11-2 few
CSAKKPGLAGGNEQFF TGCAGTGCTAAGAAACCGGGACTAGCGGGAGGGAATGAGCAGTTCTTC TRBD2 TRBJ2-1 TRBV20-1 many
CASRQNLQGEKLFF TGTGCTAGCAGGCAAAACCTACAGGGTGAAAAACTGTTTTTT NA TRBJ1-4 TRBV4-2 NA
CSVRDTHSPLHF TGCAGCGTTCGGGACACACATTCACCCCTCCACTTT NA TRBJ1-6 TRBV29-1 NA
CASSLASNSSLHF TGTGCCAGCAGTTTGGCTTCTAATTCATCCCTCCACTTT NA TRBJ1-6 TRBV12-3/TRBV12-4 NA
CASSIGPIPYYTF TGTGCCAGCAGTATCGGACCCATCCCCTACTACACCTTC NA TRBJ1-2 TRBV12-3/TRBV12-4 NA